Below, 16 T cell receptor beta chains from the same sample are listed, as sequenced in a study of early T cells in non-severe SARS-CoV-2 infection. TCRdb processed the 5' RACE reads anew with MiXCR; each CDR3 protein has one entry. The data contain more than 60,000 distinct CDR3 sequences, around 12% of them seen just once; the ten biggest clones take up 1.2%. The sequencing here drew on whole blood, taken at baseline. These receptors were collected from an adult who was a healthcare worker with PCR-confirmed SARS-CoV-2 infection or an uninfected control (not recorded which). The donor label of this sample is uncertain.

This clonotype has just a few counts. The chain has TRBV14 and TRBJ2-1, with unresolved D. The length of the CDR3 is 12 residues. Germline V CDR1 and CDR2: SGHDN, FVKESK. V lost 0 bases, J lost 10 bases, and 7 bases lay in between. DNA of the CDR3: TGTGCCAGCAGCCAAGATAGACTGGAGCAGTTCTTC. As protein: CASSQDRLEQFF.

In its sample, this clonotype was seen many times. The chain has TRBV10-1 and TRBJ2-5; TRBD2 agrees at 11 bases. The length of the CDR3 is 14 residues. CDR1 and CDR2 from the germline V gene are WNHNN and SYGVQD (reference sequence). V gave up 2 bases and J gave up 4 bases; unmatched junction bases: 0. The CDR3: CASSEGLAGETQYF. CDR3 nucleotide sequence: TGCGCCAGCAGTGAGGGACTAGCGGGAGAGACCCAGTACTTC.

This clonotype was recorded at least ten times. The chain recombines TRBV12-3 or TRBV12-4 with TRBJ1-5; D gene ambiguous. V was clipped by 0 bases and J by 0 bases, with 9 bases between them. The CDR3 length is 16 residues. As DNA, the CDR3 is TGTGCCAGCAGTTTAGCGCAAGTAAATAGCAATCAGCCCCAGCATTTT. Protein: CASSLAQVNSNQPQHF.

Only a few counts were recorded for this clonotype. The chain links TRBV5-6 to TRBJ1-1; D unresolved. The CDR3 has 15 amino acids. CDR1 SGHDT and CDR2 YYEEEE come from the germline V gene. The ends were cut back, 4 bases at V and 4 bases at J, with 17 bases in the middle. The CDR3 spells CASSPAPPWGTEAFF. CDR3 bases: TGTGCCAGCAGCCCCGCCCCCCCTTGGGGCACTGAAGCTTTCTTT.

The chain uses TRBV5-1 and TRBJ2-1, with TRBD2 as a possible D gene (7 bases). The V and J ends lost 4 bases and 4 bases respectively, with 15 bases between them. The CDR3 length is 15 residues. In germline, CDR1 is SGHRS, CDR2 YFSETQ. The CDR3 coding sequence is TGCGCCAGCAGCCGCGGGGGCGCCTCGTACAATGAGCAGTTCTTC. This sequence encodes CASSRGGASYNEQFF.

This clonotype has at least ten counts. This chain links TRBV7-9 with TRBJ2-3; D is unclear. V lost 5 bases and J 3 bases, leaving 9 bases between the germline ends. CDR3 size: 13 residues. The germline V gene encodes CDR1 SEHNR and CDR2 FQNEAQ (reference sequence). In DNA form, the CDR3 reads TGTGCCAGCAGCCCCGGACGGACAGATACGCAGTATTTT. The encoded protein is CASSPGRTDTQYF.

This clonotype has at least ten counts. This rearrangement joins TRBV29-1 to TRBJ1-2; D is undetermined. Germline V gene lookup returns CDR1 SQVTM and CDR2 ANQGSEA. Trimming cost V 7 bases and J 2 bases, with 14 bases left between them. The CDR3 covers 13 residues. CDR3 coding DNA: TGCAGCGCCGCGGGCGGGAAAAACTATGGCTACACCTTC. Translation: CSAAGGKNYGYTF.

J is TRBJ2-2 and V is TRBV5-1; D gene uncertain. This CDR3 has 15 amino acids. Germline lookup yields CDR1 SGHRS and CDR2 YFSETQ. Trimming cost V 0 bases and J 3 bases, with 9 bases left between them. The CDR3 DNA reads as TGCGCCAGCAGCTTGGTTGGCGCGGACACCGGGGAGCTGTTTTTT. Translation: CASSLVGADTGELFF.

This clonotype has more than one count but fewer than ten. V usage is TRBV5-4 and J usage is TRBJ1-1; D perhaps matches TRBD1 (6 bases). Germline V gene lookup returns CDR1 SGHNT and CDR2 YYREEE (reference sequence). The germline V and J ends were trimmed by 5 bases and 0 bases, with 14 bases remaining between them. The length of the CDR3 is 15 residues. CDR3 sequence reads: CASRRTGTLNTEAFF. The CDR3 DNA follows: TGTGCCAGCAGACGTACCGGGACATTGAACACTGAAGCTTTCTTT.

This clonotype was counted many times. This chain joins TRBV19 and TRBJ1-5; tentatively, D is TRBD1 (5 bases). The CDR3 extends over 15 amino acids. Germline V lookup: CDR1 LNHDA, CDR2 SQIVND (reference sequence). Trimming removed 5 bases at V and 0 bases at J, with 11 bases between. The CDR3 DNA sequence: TGTGCCAGTAGTGTGGCAGGACATAGCAATCAGCCCCAGCATTTT. Translated, it gives CASSVAGHSNQPQHF.

This clonotype was found many times. The chain uses TRBV2 and TRBJ1-4; no definite D call. Trimming shortened V by 3 bases and J by 0 bases, and 8 bases separated the two germline ends. The length of the CDR3 is 15 residues. Germline assignment: CDR1 SNHLY and CDR2 FYNNEI. CDR3 loop: CASSDYFATNEKLFF. CDR3 nucleotides: TGTGCCAGCAGTGATTACTTCGCAACTAATGAAAAACTGTTTTTT.

This clonotype occurred many times. This rearrangement joins TRBV12-5 to TRBJ2-1; 8 nucleotides match TRBD2. V gave up 5 bases and J gave up 3 bases; unmatched junction bases: 12. CDR1 LGHNT and CDR2 FRNRAP come from the germline V gene. The CDR3 is 17 residues long. The CDR3 DNA sequence: TGTGCTAGTGGTCCGGACGGCATGGCGGGGGGCTACAATGAGCAGTTCTTC. Translated, it gives CASGPDGMAGGYNEQFF. Supplemented by reference TRBV12-5 and TRBJ2-1, the full variable domain reads DARVTQTPRHKVTEMGQEVTMRCQPILGHNTVFWYRQTMMQGLELLAYFRNRAPLDDSGMPKDRFSAEMPDATLATLKIQPSEPRDSAVYFCASGPDGMAGGYNEQFFGPGTRLTVL.

In this sample, this clonotype turned up a few times. The rearrangement uses TRBV12-3 or TRBV12-4 and TRBJ2-1; D unclear. The V end lost 0 bases, the J end lost 4 bases, and 10 bases lay between the germline ends. The CDR3 runs 15 residues. CDR3 loop: CASSLALGSYNEQFF. The CDR3 DNA sequence: TGTGCCAGCAGTTTAGCGTTAGGCAGTTACAATGAGCAGTTCTTC.

This chain connects TRBV6-6 to TRBJ2-1, with D possibly being TRBD1 (5 bases). Deletions cut 2 bases from V and 5 bases from J, with 7 bases between. The CDR3 is 13 amino acids. Per germline, CDR1 MNHNY and CDR2 SVGAGI (reference sequence). CDR3 DNA sequence: TGTGCCAGCAGTTACGACAGTGACAATGAGCAGTTCTTC. This sequence encodes CASSYDSDNEQFF.

This clonotype showed up just a few times. The rearrangement links TRBV24-1 to TRBJ2-4; D is possibly TRBD2 (5 bases). Germline values: CDR1 KGHDR, CDR2 SFDVKD. Trimming removed 4 bases at V and 13 bases at J, with 13 bases between. The CDR3 loop spans 12 amino acids. CDR3 in DNA: TGTGCCACCAGTGACCTCGGACTGGTACAGTACTTC. It yields the protein CATSDLGLVQYF.

This clonotype appeared a single time. The J gene is TRBJ2-3, the V gene TRBV27; 7 positions match TRBD1. The V gene end was trimmed by 6 bases and the J gene end by 0 bases; junction bases not matched to a gene: 6. From germline, CDR1 is MNHEY and CDR2 SMNVEV (reference sequence). The CDR3 spans 15 residues. In DNA, the CDR3 is TGTGCCAGCAGCGACAGGGCGGGTAGCACAGATACGCAGTATTTT. It is translated as CASSDRAGSTDTQYF.